These T cell receptor beta chains were read from a single sample in a study of blood T cells in healthy people across ages. TCRdb recomputed calls from the 5' RACE reads with MiXCR, one row per CDR3 protein. Of about 1.4 million distinct CDR3 sequences listed, almost 60% are singletons. The sequencing input was blood. The origin of the receptors is a man between 18 and 29 years old in good health. The CDR3 runs from the conserved cysteine through the conserved F or W. D genes are given only for firm matches. Expanded clones are given a class, and other clones once, few, many or no size at all.

TRBJ2-7,TRBD1,many,TRBV5-1,CASSLDRGSYEQYF,TGTGCCAGCAGCTTAGACAGGGGCTCCTACGAGCAGTACTTC
TRBJ2-1,TRBD2,.,TRBV5-1,CASSWGLVAGSYNEQFF,TGCGCCAGCAGCTGGGGATTGGTAGCGGGGAGCTACAATGAGCAGTTCTTC
TRBJ2-3,TRBD1,.,TRBV4-1,CASSQDRDRVADTQYF,TGCGCCAGCAGCCAAGATAGGGACAGGGTTGCCGATACGCAGTATTTT
TRBJ2-1,TRBD2,.,TRBV3-1,CASSPMGRGGLYNEQFF,TGTGCCAGCAGCCCCATGGGGCGGGGGGGCCTATACAATGAGCAGTTCTTC
TRBJ1-1,.,.,TRBV15,CATSRDRGYGAFF,TGTGCCACCAGCAGAGATCGAGGCTACGGAGCTTTCTTT
TRBJ1-6,.,.,TRBV4-3,CASNQGLGSPLHF,TGCGCCAGCAATCAGGGGTTGGGTTCACCCCTCCACTTT
TRBJ2-7,.,.,TRBV27,CASSLSGSSISYEQYF,TGTGCCAGCAGTTTATCAGGGTCGTCGATCTCCTACGAGCAGTACTTC
TRBJ2-3,.,.,TRBV4-2,CASSPGAPGSRTETQYF,TGTGCCAGCAGCCCGGGGGCCCCGGGGTCTCGCACAGAAACGCAGTATTTT
TRBJ2-1,.,.,TRBV6-2/TRBV6-3,CASRMAGLVRSYNEQFF,TGTGCCAGCAGAATGGCGGGATTGGTTCGCTCCTACAATGAGCAGTTCTTC
TRBJ2-7,.,.,TRBV7-8,CASSHNTGYEQYF,TGTGCCAGCAGCCATAACACGGGCTACGAGCAGTACTTC
TRBJ2-7,TRBD2,.,TRBV4-1,CASSQDGGELYEQYF,TGCGCCAGCAGCCAAGATGGGGGGGAGCTCTACGAGCAGTACTTC
TRBJ1-5,.,.,TRBV27,CASSLTGAQPQHF,TGTGCCAGCAGTTTGACGGGAGCTCAGCCCCAGCATTTT
TRBJ2-5,TRBD2,.,TRBV28,CASSFGGANPPYNEQYF,TGTGCCAGCAGTTTCGGGGGGGCCAATCCTCCCTACAATGAGCAGTACTTC
TRBJ2-1,TRBD2,.,TRBV4-3,CASSQDTWLAGSEQFF,TGCGCCAGCAGCCAAGATACGTGGCTAGCGGGCAGTGAGCAGTTCTTC
TRBJ2-1,TRBD1,.,TRBV5-1,CASSLTAGGASNEQFF,TGCGCCAGCAGCTTGACTGCAGGGGGCGCATCCAATGAGCAGTTCTTC
TRBJ2-7,.,.,TRBV20-1,CSARAATYNEQYF,TGCAGTGCTAGAGCGGCTACCTACAATGAGCAGTACTTC
TRBJ2-3,.,.,TRBV25-1,CASSELGTDTQYF,TGTGCCAGCAGTGAATTAGGGACAGATACGCAGTATTTT
TRBJ2-7,TRBD2,.,TRBV7-2,CASSSRGTSSYEQYF,TGTGCCAGCAGCTCCAGGGGGACTAGCAGCTACGAGCAGTACTTC
TRBJ1-1,.,.,TRBV3-1,CASSQEGQPLGSTEAFF,TGTGCCAGCAGCCAAGAGGGACAACCTCTAGGTAGCACTGAAGCTTTCTTT
TRBJ2-1,TRBD2,.,TRBV7-8,CASSPRGWTSGNEQFF,TGTGCCAGCAGCCCTAGAGGGTGGACTAGCGGGAACGAGCAGTTCTTC
TRBJ2-1,TRBD1,.,TRBV29-1,CSHGQGAFYEQFF,TGCAGCCACGGACAGGGCGCCTTTTATGAGCAGTTCTTC
TRBJ2-3,TRBD2,.,TRBV20-1,CSAKDGLAGPSTDTQYF,TGCAGTGCAAAAGATGGACTAGCGGGACCAAGCACAGATACGCAGTATTTT
TRBJ1-1,.,.,TRBV29-1,CSNVIFGRQDTEAFF,TGCAGCAACGTTATTTTTGGACGGCAAGACACTGAAGCTTTCTTT
TRBJ2-7,.,few,TRBV7-9,CASSLKDRSHEQYF,TGTGCCAGCAGCTTAAAGGACCGCTCACACGAGCAGTACTTC
TRBJ1-2,.,.,TRBV6-6,CASRMLATGGTYGYTF,TGTGCCAGCAGGATGCTCGCGACAGGAGGAACCTATGGCTACACCTTC
TRBJ1-1,.,.,TRBV9,CASSLVLRMNTEAFF,TGTGCCAGCAGCCTTGTGTTGAGGATGAACACTGAAGCTTTCTTT
TRBJ2-3,TRBD1,many,TRBV20-1,CSARDPRTGLSTDTQYF,TGCAGTGCTAGAGATCCCCGGACAGGGCTCAGCACAGATACGCAGTATTTT
TRBJ2-1,.,.,TRBV29-1,CSARTPGSYNGQFF,TGCAGCGCTCGGACTCCGGGCTCCTACAATGGGCAGTTCTTC
TRBJ2-7,TRBD2,.,TRBV4-2,CASSQVTSGSPPYEQYF,TGTGCCAGCAGCCAAGTCACTAGCGGGAGCCCCCCCTACGAGCAGTACTTC
TRBJ2-1,.,.,TRBV29-1,CSVFLQGPRDEQFF,TGCAGCGTTTTTCTACAAGGGCCCAGGGATGAGCAGTTCTTC
TRBJ1-1,.,many,TRBV10-3,CAISTGTTTGTEAFF,TGTGCCATCAGCACCGGGACAACAACGGGGACTGAAGCTTTCTTT
TRBJ2-7,.,few,TRBV4-1,CASSQASFGSYEQYF,TGCGCCAGCAGCCAAGCGTCGTTCGGTTCCTACGAGCAGTACTTC
TRBJ2-7,.,.,TRBV14,CARSQGGEGTYEQYF,TGTGCCCGCAGCCAAGGAGGCGAAGGGACCTACGAGCAGTACTTC
TRBJ2-1,TRBD2,few,TRBV29-1,CSVAGLASPYEQFF,TGCAGCGTTGCGGGACTAGCCAGCCCCTATGAGCAGTTCTTC
TRBJ2-3,.,.,TRBV6-6,CASSGVEHTDTQYF,TGTGCCAGCAGTGGGGTTGAGCACACAGATACGCAGTATTTT
TRBJ2-7,.,few,TRBV7-2,CASSPGLWGEQYF,TGTGCCAGCAGCCCAGGGCTCTGGGGCGAGCAGTACTTC
TRBJ1-2,.,.,TRBV27,CASSPLVLQGPSLDGYTF,TGTGCCAGCAGTCCCCTGGTTTTGCAGGGTCCTTCTTTGGATGGCTACACCTTC
TRBJ2-5,.,.,TRBV6-2/TRBV6-3,CASSYIQSLQYF,TGTGCCAGCAGTTACATCCAGTCCCTCCAGTACTTC
TRBJ2-3,TRBD2,.,TRBV27,CASSGRTSGHTDTQYF,TGTGCCAGCAGTGGGCGGACTAGCGGACACACAGATACGCAGTATTTT
TRBJ2-7,.,many,TRBV29-1,CSVGRSDYEQYF,TGCAGCGTTGGGCGCTCGGACTACGAGCAGTACTTC
TRBJ1-1,TRBD1,.,TRBV4-1,CASSQGQGGTLNTEAFF,TGCGCCAGCAGCCAAGGCCAGGGGGGAACTTTGAACACTGAAGCTTTCTTT